The 17 T cell receptor beta chains below all came from one sample that was sequenced in a study of T cell changes during pregnancy in multiple sclerosis. TCRdb's copy holds only in-frame clones and misses some; the assay was immunoSEQ multiplex PCR. The sample holds 20,000 to 30,000 clones, roughly nine tenths seen once. The material was CD8+ T cells from peripheral blood mononuclear cells, obtained in the second trimester of pregnancy. The receptors here all came from a female donor with multiple sclerosis, enrolled in a pregnancy study.

The V call is TRBV5-4, the J call TRBJ2-7; tentatively, D is TRBD2 (6 bases). V lost 0 bases to trimming and J lost 0 bases, with 13 bases between them. The germline CDR1 and CDR2 sequences are SGHNT and YYREEE (reference sequence). The CDR3 is 16 residues long. CDR3 in amino acids: CASSLVGAGSSYEQYF. Here the CDR3 DNA reads TGTGCCAGCAGCTTGGTGGGAGCGGGTAGCTCCTACGAGCAGTACTTC.

The V gene is TRBV6-1, the J gene TRBJ2-7; 9 bases match TRBD1. Germline CDR1 is MNHNS and CDR2 is SASEGT. The CDR3 is made up of 14 amino acids. With 7 bases clipped from V and 5 bases from J, the junction kept 9 bases outside the gene matches. CDR3 loop: CASNAGTGWDEQYF. CDR3 nucleotide sequence: TGTGCCAGCAACGCCGGGACAGGGTGGGACGAGCAGTACTTC.

The J gene is TRBJ2-7, the V gene TRBV19; 10 nucleotides agree with TRBD1. The germline CDR1 and CDR2 sequences are LNHDA and SQIVND (reference sequence). Losses at the gene ends were 5 bases for V and 3 bases for J; bases not matched to a gene: 7. The CDR3 totals 15 residues. DNA for the CDR3: TGTGCCAGTAGTTCCCGGACAGGGGGGAACTACGAGCAGTACTTC. This codes for CASSSRTGGNYEQYF.

V is TRBV27 and J is TRBJ1-1; no definite D call. The V gene's germline CDR1 is MNHEY and CDR2 SMNVEV (reference sequence). The CDR3 is 15 amino acids. V lost 2 bases and J 2 bases, leaving 12 bases between the germline ends. The CDR3 protein is CASSLQARINTEAFF. In nucleotides, the CDR3 is TGTGCCAGCAGTTTACAGGCCAGAATCAACACTGAAGCTTTCTTT.

This chain uses TRBV27 with TRBJ2-1; 7 bases match TRBD1. The CDR3 sequence is 14 residues long. Germline CDR1 is MNHEY and CDR2 is SMNVEV (reference sequence). V gave up 3 bases and J gave up 4 bases; unmatched junction bases: 3. CDR3 nucleotides: TGTGCCAGCAGTTTTGGGACAGCTTACAATGAGCAGTTCTTC. Translating it yields CASSFGTAYNEQFF.

By sample share, this clone is medium-sized. The genes are TRBV28 and TRBJ1-5; D is ambiguous. Germline V lookup: CDR1 MDHEN, CDR2 SYDVKM. CDR3 length: 13 amino acids. Trimming stripped 5 bases from V and 6 bases from J, with 11 bases between. CDR3 sequence (DNA): TGTGCCAGCAGTCCAGAGGGTTTTCAGCCCCAGCATTTT. This sequence encodes CASSPEGFQPQHF.

The V gene is TRBV19, the J gene TRBJ2-4, with TRBD2 matching over 15 bases. V dropped 9 bases and J dropped 0; count of bases not matched to a gene: 9. Germline assignment: CDR1 LNHDA and CDR2 SQIVND (reference sequence). The CDR3 contains 18 residues. As DNA, the CDR3 is TGTGCCAGACCGGGACTAGCGGGAGGAGGGCTAGCCAAAAACATTCAGTACTTC. Amino acids: CARPGLAGGGLAKNIQYF.

The gene calls are TRBV28 and TRBJ2-5, with TRBD2 identical over 13 bases. V was pared by 4 bases and J by 5 bases, with 1 base of the junction left unmatched. This CDR3 comprises 14 residues. CDR1 and CDR2 from the germline V gene are MDHEN and SYDVKM. CDR3 DNA: TGTGCCAGCAGTTGGACTAGCGGGAGCGAGACCCAGTACTTC. This gives the protein CASSWTSGSETQYF.

In this sample, this clone turned up once. This chain connects TRBV15 to TRBJ2-3; 8 bases are shared with TRBD2. V gave up 1 base and J gave up 4 bases; unmatched junction bases: 7. Per the germline V gene, CDR1 is LNHNV and CDR2 is YYDKDF (reference sequence). The CDR3 extends over 16 amino acids. The CDR3 protein is CATSRAPAGVADTQYF. The CDR3 DNA is TGTGCCACCAGCAGAGCCCCAGCGGGAGTGGCAGATACGCAGTATTTT.

Of note for this clone: The same CDR3 is also encoded by other DNA sequences in this sample. The V call is TRBV2, the J call TRBJ2-7; 11 nucleotides agree with TRBD2. The V and J ends lost 6 bases and 4 bases, in that order; junction bases with no gene match: 8. The length of the CDR3 is 15 residues. The germline V gene has CDR1 SNHLY and CDR2 FYNNEI. In DNA form, the CDR3 reads TGTGCCAGCAGGGAACGGACTAGCGGGCTATACGAGCAGTACTTC. This translates into CASRERTSGLYEQYF. Combining the CDR3 with reference TRBV2 and TRBJ2-7 gives the whole variable domain EPEVTQTPSHQVTQMGQEVILRCVPISNHLYFYWYRQILGQKVEFLVSFYNNEISEKSEIFDDQFSVERPDGSNFTLKIRSTKLEDSAMYFCASRERTSGLYEQYFGPGTRLTVT.

By proportion, this clone is medium-sized. The CDR3 DNA is TGTGCCTGGAAACGGACAGGGGTATACTACGAGCAGTACTTC. It translates to CAWKRTGVYYEQYF. This chain connects TRBV30 to TRBJ2-7, with 9 bases lining up with TRBD1. Per germline, CDR1 GTSNPN and CDR2 SVGIG (reference sequence). The CDR3 contains 14 residues. V was clipped by 4 bases and J by 3 bases; unmatched bases: 7. Variable domain in full (rest from reference TRBV30 and TRBJ2-7): SQTIHQWPATLVQPVGSPLSLECTVEGTSNPNLYWYRQAAGRGLQLLFYSVGIGQISSEVPQNLSASRPQDRQFILSSKKLLLSDSGFYLCAWKRTGVYYEQYFGPGTRLTVT.

The rearrangement links TRBV9 to TRBJ2-1, with 8 positions matching TRBD2. V was clipped by 3 bases and J by 6 bases; unmatched bases: 8. The CDR3 extends over 15 amino acids. Germline CDR1 is SGDLS and CDR2 is YYNGEE. CDR3 loop: CASSALGGTSNEQFF. The CDR3 DNA reads TGTGCCAGCAGCGCCCTTGGGGGGACTAGCAATGAGCAGTTCTTC.

The chain carries TRBV27 and TRBJ2-1, with TRBD1 as a possible D gene (6 bases). The CDR3 covers 17 residues. Trimming pared 3 bases from V and 7 bases from J, leaving 22 bases between. Germline-derived CDR1 and CDR2 are MNHEY and SMNVEV (reference sequence). The CDR3 region has the DNA TGTGCCAGCAGTTTTGCCAGGGGCAGGGGTTATGGGAATGAGCAGTTCTTC. It yields the protein CASSFARGRGYGNEQFF.

This rearrangement joins TRBV5-6 to TRBJ2-3, with 9 nucleotides matching TRBD2. With 0 bases clipped from V and 1 base from J, the junction kept 9 bases outside the gene matches. CDR3 size: 18 residues. Germline values: CDR1 SGHDT, CDR2 YYEEEE. The CDR3, as DNA: TGTGCCAGCAGCTTGGGGGCCTGGACTAGCGAACGCACAGATACGCAGTATTTT. Translation gives CASSLGAWTSERTDTQYF.

A single count supports this clone. The chain employs TRBV6-6 and TRBJ2-1; TRBD2 matches at 11 bases. Per the germline V gene, CDR1 is MNHNY and CDR2 is SVGAGI (reference sequence). This CDR3 comprises 16 residues. The trim removed 6 bases at V and 4 bases at J, leaving 8 bases unmatched. The CDR3 DNA sequence: TGTGCCAGCAGAAATAGCGGGAGGGGCTCTTACAATGAGCAGTTCTTC. Its protein product is CASRNSGRGSYNEQFF.

Regarding this clone: Germline and junction disagree at one end, which may indicate a read error. The chain recombines TRBV7-3 with TRBJ1-5, with 8 bases that match TRBD1. CDR3 length equals 16 residues. Germline CDR1 reads SGHTA; CDR2 reads FQGTGA. CDR3 residues: CASSQGGTGRDQPQHF. CDR3 in DNA: TGCGCCAGCAGCCAAGGCGGGACAGGTAGGGATCAGCCCCAGCATTTT.

The gene calls are TRBV6-6 and TRBJ1-4; D is unresolved. The germline V gene has CDR1 MNHNY and CDR2 SVGAGI (reference sequence). With 3 bases removed from V and 2 bases from J, the gap between germline ends came to 10 bases. The CDR3 is 15 amino acids. DNA of the CDR3: TGTGCCAGCAGTTATATGGGGAGTACTAATGAAAAACTGTTTTTT. Translation gives CASSYMGSTNEKLFF.